A single T cell receptor beta chain is shown here with its context. The sample originates from a study of control samples from healthy donors and cancer patients. Using immunoSEQ multiplex PCR, the repertoire was profiled, and TCRdb retains in-frame clones only, with some absent. The data show 160,000 or so clones, nearly 96% seen once. CDR3 size: 12 residues. Germline V gene sequence: CDR1 MNHEY, CDR2 SVGAGI. V was cut by 5 bases and J by 7 bases, with 11 bases left in between. The source material was blood. The source is a woman in her 30s in good health. J is TRBJ1-2 and V is TRBV6-5; no reliable D call. The DNA of the CDR3 is TGTGCCAGCAGTCCCCGGGCGGGTGGCTACACCTTC. Protein sequence: CASSPRAGGYTF.